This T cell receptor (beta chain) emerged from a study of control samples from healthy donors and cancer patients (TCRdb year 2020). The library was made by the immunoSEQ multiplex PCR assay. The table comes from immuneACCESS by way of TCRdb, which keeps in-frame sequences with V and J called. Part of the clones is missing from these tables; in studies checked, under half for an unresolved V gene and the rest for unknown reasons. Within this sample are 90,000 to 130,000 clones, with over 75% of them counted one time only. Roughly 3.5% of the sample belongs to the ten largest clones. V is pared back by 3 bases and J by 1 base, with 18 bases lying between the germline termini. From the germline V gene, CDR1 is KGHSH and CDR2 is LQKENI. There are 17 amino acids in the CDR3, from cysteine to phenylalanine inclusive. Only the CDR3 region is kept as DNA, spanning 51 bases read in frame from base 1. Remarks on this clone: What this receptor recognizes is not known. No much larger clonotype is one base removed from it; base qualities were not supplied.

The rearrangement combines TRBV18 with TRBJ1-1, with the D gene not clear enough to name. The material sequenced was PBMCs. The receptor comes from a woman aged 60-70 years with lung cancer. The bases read TGTGCCAGCTCACCGGGGATAGGGCCGACTGGGAACACTGAAGCTTTCTTT. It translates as CASSPGIGPTGNTEAFF. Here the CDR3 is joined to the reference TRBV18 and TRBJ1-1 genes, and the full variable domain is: NAGVMQNPRHLVRRRGQEARLRCSPMKGHSHVYWYRQLPEEGLKFMVYLQKENIIDESGMPKERFSAEFPKEGPSILRIQQVVRGDSAAYFCASSPGIGPTGNTEAFFGQGTRLTVV.